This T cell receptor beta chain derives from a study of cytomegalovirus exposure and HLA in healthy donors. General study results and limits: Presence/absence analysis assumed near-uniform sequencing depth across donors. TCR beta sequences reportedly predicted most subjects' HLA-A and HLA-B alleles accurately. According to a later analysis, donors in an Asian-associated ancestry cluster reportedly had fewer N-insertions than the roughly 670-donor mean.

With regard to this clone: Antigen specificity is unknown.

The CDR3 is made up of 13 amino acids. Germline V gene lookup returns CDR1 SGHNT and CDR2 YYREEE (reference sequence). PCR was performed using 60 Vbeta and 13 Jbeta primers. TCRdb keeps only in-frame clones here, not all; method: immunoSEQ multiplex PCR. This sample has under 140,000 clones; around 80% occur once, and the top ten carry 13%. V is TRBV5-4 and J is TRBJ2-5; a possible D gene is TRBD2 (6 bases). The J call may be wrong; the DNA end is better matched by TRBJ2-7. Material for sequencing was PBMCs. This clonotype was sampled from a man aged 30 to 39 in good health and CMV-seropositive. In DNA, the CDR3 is TGTGCCAGCTCCGTGGGGGGACCCTACGAGCAGTACTTC. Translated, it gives CASSVGGPYEQYF.